This T cell receptor beta chain stems from a study of Graves' ophthalmopathy and Graves' hyperthyroidism. General study results and limits: Forecasting of ophthalmopathy progression by the model achieved around 71% sensitivity and around 72% specificity.

This clonotype came up many times. Its antigen is unidentified. Amplification of the TCR beta CDR3 regions used RNA transcripts (as template). RT-PCR was first run with HTBI primers, then multiplex PCR in a second round. MiXCR was run by TCRdb on the multiplex PCR reads, yielding one entry per CDR3 protein. Of 300,000 to 400,000 distinct CDR3 sequences listed, under 20% are singletons. Additional autoimmune diseases, uncontrolled infections, pregnancy or lactation disqualified patients. Fresh peripheral blood (more than 9 ml) yielded the PBMCs. Between the trimmed V and J ends, which lost 0 bases and 5 bases, there was a span of 13 bases. The germline CDR1 and CDR2 sequences are DFQATT and SNEGSKA (reference sequence). The length of the CDR3 is 14 residues.

This TCR was sampled from an adult man with Graves' ophthalmopathy. The chain is built from TRBV20-1 and TRBJ2-5; perhaps TRBD2 as D (5 bases). The sample was peripheral blood. The CDR3 region is CSARDTSTEETQYF. CDR3 bases: TGCAGTGCTAGAGATACTAGTACGGAGGAGACCCAGTACTTC.